The entry below gives a single T cell receptor (beta chain) sequence along with its context. Antigen specificity is unknown. This entry comes from a study of T cell responses to AZD1222 COVID-19 vaccine. Study as a whole: Second-dose timings of about 4 or about 12 weeks were pooled.

Study-level results: Only 5 or 6 people who got AZD1222 tested seropositive at baseline. Across the whole spike, CD4 TCRs peaked at regions 160-218 and 743-854. Spike-specific TCR breadth and depth were elevated following two AZD1222 doses.

The protocol was immunoSEQ multiplex PCR, while the TCRdb copy is restricted to in-frame clones and leaves out a portion. Of around 120,000 clones listed, roughly 91% are singletons. Trimming took 6 bases from V and 8 from J, leaving 17 bases between them. The CDR3 is 14 residues long. Germline V gene data show CDR1 as SNHLY and CDR2 as FYNNEI. This chain links TRBV2 with TRBJ1-5; maybe TRBD1 (6 bases). The source material was peripheral blood, sampled on day 0 of AZD1222 vaccination. The TCR originated in an adult in good health. The chain's CDR3 is CASRVAGELKPQHF. For the CDR3, the DNA is TGTGCCAGCAGGGTAGCAGGGGAATTGAAGCCCCAGCATTTT. Full variable domain (remainder filled in from reference TRBV2 and TRBJ1-5): EPEVTQTPSHQVTQMGQEVILRCVPISNHLYFYWYRQILGQKVEFLVSFYNNEISEKSEIFDDQFSVERPDGSNFTLKIRSTKLEDSAMYFCASRVAGELKPQHFGDGTRLSIL.